What follows are 28 T cell receptor beta chains derived from one specimen sequenced in a study of T cell responses to AZD1222 COVID-19 vaccine. Assay: immunoSEQ multiplex PCR; the TCRdb copy retains only in-frame clones and omits some. The sample consists of some 120,000 clones, roughly 90% of them appearing once. The source material was peripheral blood, sampled on day 0 of AZD1222 vaccination. The receptors stem from an adult in good health.

The chain has TRBV15 and TRBJ2-1, with 9 bases that match TRBD2. CDR1 is LNHNV and CDR2 is YYDKDF in the germline V gene (reference sequence). V shed 1 base, J shed 11 bases, and the junction held 9 bases outside the gene matches. CDR3 length: 15 amino acids. CDR3 protein: CATSRVREGTMKQFF. CDR3 sequence (DNA): TGTGCCACCAGCAGAGTGCGGGAGGGTACAATGAAGCAGTTCTTC.

The V gene is TRBV18, the J gene TRBJ1-3; 7 bases line up with TRBD1. Looked up from germline, CDR1 is KGHSH and CDR2 is LQKENI. V was clipped by 3 bases and J by 2 bases; unmatched bases: 1. This CDR3 region has 14 residues. CDR3 in DNA: TGTGCCAGCTCACCGGGACAGCCTGGAAACACCATATATTTT. Residues: CASSPGQPGNTIYF.

The V gene is TRBV4-2, the J gene TRBJ1-2, with D possibly being TRBD1 (5 bases). V dropped 4 bases and J dropped 4 bases, with 13 bases sitting between them. The CDR3 length is 14 residues. Germline CDR1 reads LGHNA; CDR2 reads YNFKEQ. This chain's CDR3 is CASSREDKAYGYTF. The CDR3 nucleotides are TGTGCCAGCAGCCGTGAGGACAAAGCCTATGGCTACACCTTC.

This chain joins TRBV6-5 and TRBJ2-7, with 7 nucleotides matching TRBD1. Losses at the gene ends were 5 bases for V and 5 bases for J; bases not matched to a gene: 12. This CDR3 comprises 15 residues. Germline lookup yields CDR1 MNHEY and CDR2 SVGAGI. CDR3 sequence: CASSMGPPGGHEQYF. DNA for the CDR3: TGTGCCAGCAGTATGGGGCCTCCAGGGGGTCACGAGCAGTACTTC.

The V call is TRBV2, the J call TRBJ1-2; 10 nucleotides match TRBD1. The CDR3 is made up of 13 amino acids. Germline lookup yields CDR1 SNHLY and CDR2 FYNNEI. Losses at the gene ends were 7 bases for V and 4 bases for J; bases not matched to a gene: 3. The CDR3, as DNA: TGTGCCAGCATAGACAGGGGGCCCTATGGCTACACCTTC. Protein product: CASIDRGPYGYTF.

V gene TRBV27 combines with J gene TRBJ2-1; 8 positions match TRBD2. The V gene's germline CDR1 is MNHEY and CDR2 SMNVEV (reference sequence). This CDR3 is built from 16 residues. Unmatched junction bases numbered 12, after V lost 8 bases and J lost 3 bases. This CDR3 is CASYPKGLAGYNEQFF. The CDR3 DNA is TGTGCCAGCTATCCCAAAGGGCTAGCGGGCTACAATGAGCAGTTCTTC.

The V gene is TRBV18, the J gene TRBJ1-6; maybe TRBD1 (6 bases). Per the germline V gene, CDR1 is KGHSH and CDR2 is LQKENI. V lost 4 bases to trimming and J lost 8 bases, with 9 bases between them. This CDR3 contains 13 residues. The CDR3: CASSQGGDSPLHF. CDR3 DNA sequence: TGTGCCAGCTCACAAGGGGGGGATTCACCCCTCCACTTT. The variable domain in full, completed from reference TRBV18 and TRBJ1-6, reads NAGVMQNPRHLVRRRGQEARLRCSPMKGHSHVYWYRQLPEEGLKFMVYLQKENIIDESGMPKERFSAEFPKEGPSILRIQQVVRGDSAAYFCASSQGGDSPLHFGNGTRLTVT.

The chain recombines TRBV2 with TRBJ2-5; TRBD2 matches 9 bases. Germline CDR1 and CDR2: SNHLY and FYNNEI. The J segment lost 1 base and the V segment lost 8 bases, leaving 5 bases of the junction unmatched. CDR3 length equals 14 residues. The CDR3 protein is CASQRLAAQETQYF. The CDR3 nucleotides read TGTGCCAGCCAGAGACTAGCGGCCCAAGAGACCCAGTACTTC.

Points on this clone: Distinct nucleotide sequences in the sample also encode this CDR3. The genes are TRBV18 and TRBJ1-2; possible D gene TRBD1, 5 bases. This CDR3 spans 13 amino acids. CDR1 KGHSH and CDR2 LQKENI come from the germline V gene. V was pared by 3 bases and J by 7 bases, with 12 bases between. The DNA of the CDR3 is TGTGCCAGCTCACCTTCAGACAGCCGTGGCTACACCTTC. This codes for CASSPSDSRGYTF.

The chain has TRBV27 and TRBJ2-5, with TRBD2 as a possible D gene (6 bases). The V gene's germline CDR1 is MNHEY and CDR2 SMNVEV (reference sequence). CDR3 length: 13 amino acids. With 4 bases removed from V and 5 bases from J, the gap between germline ends came to 11 bases. The CDR3 is CASSWRVHETQYF. The CDR3 DNA follows: TGTGCCAGCAGTTGGAGGGTTCACGAGACCCAGTACTTC.

The chain recombines TRBV4-3 with TRBJ1-6; weak D call: TRBD1 (6 bases). This CDR3 has 17 amino acids. Deletions cut 0 bases from V and 3 bases from J, with 12 bases between. Germline lookup yields CDR1 LGHNA and CDR2 YSLEER. CDR3 nucleotides: TGCGCCAGCAGCCAAGAAGGAGGGGGAGGCTATAATTCACCCCTCCACTTT. Encoded protein: CASSQEGGGGYNSPLHF.

This clone was picked up one time. The chain joins TRBV6-2 or TRBV6-3 to TRBJ1-2; 9 bases agree with TRBD1. Germline CDR1 MNHEY, CDR2 SVGEGT. CDR3 length: 16 amino acids. After removal of 0 bases from V and 8 bases from J, the junction contained 10 bases not matched to a gene. CDR3 protein: CASSYSHRGLGDGYTF. The CDR3 DNA sequence: TGTGCCAGCAGTTACTCCCACAGGGGGCTGGGTGACGGCTACACCTTC.

The chain is built from TRBV9 and TRBJ2-1, with D possibly being TRBD2 (5 bases). CDR3 length: 13 residues. Germline V CDR1 and CDR2: SGDLS, YYNGEE. Trimming removed 4 bases at V and 1 base at J, with 6 bases between. CDR3 loop: CASSPGSYNEQFF. The CDR3 DNA reads TGTGCCAGCAGCCCGGGATCCTACAATGAGCAGTTCTTC.

This clone was seen a single time. This chain connects TRBV28 to TRBJ1-5; possibly TRBD1 for D (5 bases). Germline assignment: CDR1 MDHEN and CDR2 SYDVKM. The CDR3 runs to 15 residues. V was pared by 4 bases and J by 4 bases, with 14 bases between. The CDR3 loop reads CASSYRGGANQPQHF. DNA for the CDR3: TGTGCCAGCAGTTATAGGGGAGGTGCAAATCAGCCCCAGCATTTT.

This chain uses TRBV4-2 with TRBJ1-5; no reliable D call. The V and J ends lost 4 bases and 0 bases respectively, with 10 bases between them. Germline V lookup: CDR1 LGHNA, CDR2 YNFKEQ. CDR3 length: 15 residues. The CDR3 coding sequence is TGTGCCAGCAGCCCCCTCGGAAATAGCAATCAGCCCCAGCATTTT. Protein sequence: CASSPLGNSNQPQHF.

This chain links TRBV3-1 (or the pseudogene TRBV3-2) with TRBJ2-5; 8 nucleotides match TRBD1. Germline values: CDR1 LGHDT, CDR2 YNNKEL (reference sequence). This CDR3 region has 15 residues. Germline trimming cut 3 bases from V and 2 bases from J; bases unmatched to any gene: 5. DNA for the CDR3: TGTGCCAGCAGCCAGCCGACAGGGGTACAAGAGACCCAGTACTTC. Its translation: CASSQPTGVQETQYF.

The chain has TRBV2 and TRBJ2-1, with D unclear. Germline V CDR1 and CDR2: SNHLY, FYNNEI. CDR3 size: 11 residues. CDR3 nucleotides: TGTGGCTCGAGCGATTACAATGAGCAGTTCTTC. Encoded protein: CGSSDYNEQFF.

The gene calls are TRBV16 and TRBJ2-3; 7 bases match TRBD1. With V trimmed by 5 bases and J by 6 bases, 14 bases remained unmatched. This CDR3 region has 16 residues. CDR1 is KGHSY and CDR2 is FQNENV in the germline V gene. CDR3 residues: CASSIGGQAGLDTQYF. For the CDR3, the DNA is TGTGCCAGCAGCATTGGTGGACAGGCCGGTTTGGATACGCAGTATTTT. The full variable domain, with the rest looked up from reference TRBV16 and TRBJ2-3, is GEEVAQTPKHLVRGEGQKAKLYCAPIKGHSYVFWYQQVLKNEFKFLISFQNENVFDETGMPKERFSAKCLPNSPCSLEIQATKLEDSAVYFCASSIGGQAGLDTQYFGPGTRLTVL.

The chain is built from TRBV11-2 and TRBJ1-5, with D unclear. CDR1 and CDR2 from the germline V gene are SGHAT and FQNNGV. Trimming shortened V by 2 bases and J by 0 bases, and 8 bases separated the two germline ends. This CDR3 comprises 15 residues. CDR3 sequence: CASSLWSGSNQPQHF. CDR3 in DNA: TGTGCCAGCAGCTTATGGAGCGGTAGCAATCAGCCCCAGCATTTT.

The gene calls are TRBV2 and TRBJ2-7; unclear D gene. The CDR3 consists of 13 residues. The V and J ends lost 3 bases and 0 bases respectively, with 6 bases between them. CDR1 is SNHLY, CDR2 FYNNEI, per germline. CDR3 in amino acids: CASSDPPSYEQYF. CDR3 DNA: TGTGCCAGCAGTGACCCCCCCTCCTACGAGCAGTACTTC.

The V and J genes are TRBV10-3 and TRBJ2-6; D unclear. The length of the CDR3 is 15 residues. CDR1 ENHRY and CDR2 SYGVKD come from the germline V gene. V was pared by 6 bases and J by 0 bases, with 9 bases between. CDR3 in amino acids: CAISNFGSGANVLTF. The CDR3 bases are TGTGCCATCAGCAATTTTGGCTCTGGGGCCAACGTCCTGACTTTC.

This clone was seen only once. The V gene is TRBV19, the J gene TRBJ1-1; the D is unclear. The CDR3 loop spans 15 amino acids. Looked up from germline, CDR1 is LNHDA and CDR2 is SQIVND (reference sequence). The germline V and J ends were trimmed by 6 bases and 1 base, with 15 bases remaining between them. The chain's CDR3 is CASSNSAHTNTEAFF. The CDR3 DNA reads as TGTGCCAGTAGCAATAGCGCACACACGAACACTGAAGCTTTCTTT. Full variable domain (missing parts from reference TRBV19 and TRBJ1-1): DGGITQSPKYLFRKEGQNVTLSCEQNLNHDAMYWYRQDPGQGLRLIYYSQIVNDFQKGDIAEGYSVSREKKESFPLTVTSAQKNPTAFYLCASSNSAHTNTEAFFGQGTRLTVV.

The chain employs TRBV7-7 and TRBJ2-7; TRBD1 matches at 9 bases. The germline gives CDR1 SSHAT, CDR2 FNYEAQ (reference sequence). The CDR3 has 13 residues. With V trimmed by 3 bases and J by 6 bases, 3 bases remained unmatched. CDR3 protein: CASSFGTGFEQYF. The DNA for the CDR3 is TGTGCCAGCAGCTTTGGGACAGGGTTCGAGCAGTACTTC.

The gene calls are TRBV5-4 and TRBJ2-7, with TRBD2 identical over 9 bases. V was clipped by 3 bases and J by 2 bases; unmatched bases: 3. The CDR3 covers 14 residues. Germline CDR1 and CDR2: SGHNT and YYREEE (reference sequence). Written as DNA, the CDR3 is TGTGCCAGCAGCTGGGCGGGAGGGCCCTACGAGCAGTACTTC. This encodes CASSWAGGPYEQYF.

This chain uses TRBV19 with TRBJ1-1, with 9 nucleotides matching TRBD1. With V trimmed by 1 base and J by 2 bases, 8 bases remained unmatched. The germline CDR1 and CDR2 sequences are LNHDA and SQIVND (reference sequence). The length of the CDR3 is 17 residues. The CDR3 sequence: CASSIVVYRGLNTEAFF. Written as DNA, the CDR3 is TGTGCCAGTAGTATAGTAGTTTACAGGGGGCTCAACACTGAAGCTTTCTTT.

J is TRBJ1-1 and V is TRBV28; a weak D match, TRBD1 (5 bases). CDR3 length: 18 residues. Trimming removed 3 bases from V and 3 bases from J, with 23 bases in between. Germline CDR1 reads MDHEN; CDR2 reads SYDVKM. This chain's CDR3 is CASSFPPPVAGRDTEAFF. CDR3 nucleotide sequence: TGTGCCAGCAGTTTTCCCCCTCCCGTGGCAGGGAGGGACACTGAAGCTTTCTTT.

The chain carries TRBV5-5 and TRBJ2-7, with 7 bases lining up with TRBD2. The CDR3 length is 16 residues. V gave up 3 bases and J gave up 1 base; unmatched junction bases: 10. CDR1 is SGHKS and CDR2 is YYEKEE in the germline V gene (reference sequence). CDR3 amino acids: CASSSPLARPSYEQYF. In DNA, the CDR3 is TGTGCCAGCAGCTCCCCACTAGCGCGGCCGTCCTACGAGCAGTACTTC.

V gene TRBV3-1 (or the pseudogene TRBV3-2) combines with J gene TRBJ2-7; D ambiguous. Germline lookup yields CDR1 LGHDT and CDR2 YNNKEL (reference sequence). The V end was cut by 4 bases, the J end by 0 bases, with 16 bases between. The CDR3 extends over 16 amino acids. The CDR3 loop reads CASSPLGDWSSYEQYF. Here the CDR3 DNA reads TGTGCCAGCAGCCCCCTCGGAGACTGGAGCTCCTACGAGCAGTACTTC.